The 6 T cell receptor beta chains presented below share a single source sample, sequenced in a study of cytomegalovirus exposure and HLA in healthy donors. A multiplex PCR was run with 60 Vbeta primers and 13 Jbeta primers. Clones were read by immunoSEQ multiplex PCR, and TCRdb kept only the in-frame ones, dropping some. This sample has approximately 150,000 clones, with about 80% found just once. The specimen sequenced was PBMCs. All receptors come from a woman aged 25 to 39 in good health and CMV-seropositive.

The gene calls are TRBV11-2 and TRBJ1-2; no definite D call. The germline CDR1 and CDR2 sequences are SGHAT and FQNNGV. The V and J ends lost 3 bases and 4 bases respectively, with 9 bases between them. This CDR3 spans 13 amino acids. The DNA of the CDR3 is TGTGCCAGCAGCTTCGGTAGTGGCTATGGCTACACCTTC. Its translation: CASSFGSGYGYTF.

The chain links TRBV7-2 to TRBJ2-7; perhaps TRBD2 as D (5 bases). Trimming left V 5 bases short and J 4 bases short, with 18 bases between. Per the germline V gene, CDR1 is SGHTA and CDR2 is FQGNSA. The CDR3 has 15 amino acids. CDR3 region: CASSPIMVPGYEQYF. The CDR3 DNA follows: TGTGCCAGCAGCCCCATTATGGTCCCGGGATACGAGCAGTACTTC. The full variable domain, rest sourced from reference TRBV7-2 and TRBJ2-7, is GAGVSQSPSNKVTEKGKDVELRCDPISGHTALYWYRQSLGQGLEFLIYFQGNSAPDKSGLPSDRFSAERTGGSVSTLTIQRTQQEDSAVYLCASSPIMVPGYEQYFGPGTRLTVT.

The J gene is TRBJ1-2, the V gene TRBV6-5, with D perhaps matching TRBD1 (5 bases). This CDR3 comprises 12 residues. Per the germline V gene, CDR1 is MNHEY and CDR2 is SVGAGI. The V end was cut by 6 bases, the J end by 12 bases, with 17 bases between. This CDR3 is CASSRGRGENTF. The CDR3 bases are TGTGCCAGCAGCCGGGGACGGGGGGAGAACACCTTC.

A note on this clone: At the DNA level, this CDR3 is encoded by other sequences in the same sample as well. The genes are TRBV28 and TRBJ1-2; possible D gene TRBD1, 5 bases. Germline V gives CDR1 MDHEN, CDR2 SYDVKM. V dropped 2 bases and J dropped 7 bases, with 11 bases sitting between them. CDR3 length equals 13 residues. In nucleotides, the CDR3 is TGTGCCAGCAGTTTAAGTGGGGGAGGTGGCTACACCTTC. Translation gives CASSLSGGGGYTF.

The rearrangement joins TRBV12-5 to TRBJ2-3; 7 bases are a match to TRBD1. The V segment lost 4 bases and the J segment 0 bases; nucleotides outside the gene matches: 4. Germline lookup yields CDR1 LGHNT and CDR2 FRNRAP. The CDR3 has 15 residues. CDR3 sequence: CASGSPTGSTDTQYF. CDR3 nucleotides: TGTGCTAGTGGTTCCCCGACAGGGAGCACAGATACGCAGTATTTT.

The V and J genes are TRBV5-4 and TRBJ1-2, with D possibly TRBD1 on 5 matching bases. This CDR3 has 16 amino acids. The V end lost 0 bases, the J end lost 5 bases, and 17 bases lay between the germline ends. Germline V lookup: CDR1 SGHNT, CDR2 YYREEE (reference sequence). CDR3 bases: TGTGCCAGCAGCTTGGATCGTTTCCAGGGAGGGTATGGCTACACCTTC. The encoded protein is CASSLDRFQGGYGYTF.